Listed below are T cell receptor beta chains from one sample, sequenced in a study of control samples from healthy donors and cancer patients. Here immunoSEQ multiplex PCR was the method, and the copy in TCRdb shows in-frame clones only, minus some. This sample has some 120,000 clones, with roughly 84% found just once. Sequenced sample: blood. The receptors stem from a man aged 40-55 years in good health. CDR3s include the opening cysteine and the closing phenylalanine or tryptophan. A D gene is named only where the DNA matches it firmly. Expanded clones are given a class, and other clones once, few, many or no size at all.

cdr3_aa	cdr3_nt	clone_size	d_call	v_call	j_call
CASSEAFGGFNEKLFF	TGTGCCAGCAGTGAAGCCTTCGGAGGGTTCAATGAAAAACTGTTTTTT	.	.	TRBV6-1	TRBJ1-4
CASSPPTGGLGTEAFF	TGTGCCAGCAGCCCACCGACAGGGGGTCTGGGCACTGAAGCTTTCTTT	.	TRBD1	TRBV7-9	TRBJ1-1
CATSRGAGGLITGDTQYF	TGTGCCACCAGCAGGGGAGCGGGGGGCCTTATCACGGGAGATACGCAGTATTTT	once	TRBD2	TRBV15	TRBJ2-3
CASSSRPGQGAYEQYF	TGTGCCAGCAGCTCGCGTCCGGGACAGGGGGCCTACGAGCAGTACTTC	.	TRBD1	TRBV7-9	TRBJ2-7
CASSYGGEYSNQPQHF	TGTGCCAGCAGTTATGGCGGAGAATATAGCAATCAGCCCCAGCATTTT	.	.	TRBV6-2/TRBV6-3	TRBJ1-5
CASSRSGEHRGAVF	TGTGCCAGCAGCCGGTCAGGCGAACACCGGGGAGCTGTTTTT	.	.	TRBV4-2	TRBJ2-2
CASSQDLGNYGYTF	TGTGCCAGCAGCCAAGATCTGGGGAACTATGGCTACACCTTC	.	.	TRBV14	TRBJ1-2
CASSDRTYGYTF	TGCGCCAGCTCAGACAGGACCTATGGCTACACCTTC	.	.	TRBV10-1	TRBJ1-2
CASSYSYRGTYEQYF	TGTGCCAGCAGTTACTCGTACAGGGGGACCTACGAGCAGTACTTC	.	TRBD1	TRBV6-5	TRBJ2-7
CASSLIQGALEAFF	TGTGCCAGCAGCTTAATACAGGGGGCCCTCGAAGCTTTCTTT	.	TRBD1	TRBV7-2	TRBJ1-1
CASSPSGGAGEAFF	TGTGCCAGCAGCCCCTCGGGGGGCGCAGGGGAAGCTTTCTTT	.	.	TRBV7-9	TRBJ1-1
CASSLLDSPGTQYF	TGTGCCAGCAGCTTACTGGACAGCCCAGGGACCCAGTACTTC	.	.	TRBV7-2	TRBJ2-5
CASSLAQGNEKLFF	TGTGCCAGCAGCTTGGCACAGGGGAATGAAAAACTGTTTTTT	.	TRBD1	TRBV7-2	TRBJ1-4